This T cell receptor (beta chain) is drawn from a study of blood T cell repertoires in COVID-19. Study summary: Some COVID-19 samples were acute and others convalescent; all came from the United States, Italy and Spain. In each case, the material was cDNA or gDNA derived from T cells, B-cell-depleted T cells, or PBMCs.

Produced via immunoSEQ multiplex PCR; TCRdb's table is partial and in-frame only. The data show under 250,000 clones, over 70% seen once. The length of the CDR3 is 15 residues. Germline V gene lookup returns CDR1 SGHRS and CDR2 YFSETQ. With 3 bases removed from V and 4 bases from J, the gap between germline ends came to 15 bases. J is TRBJ2-3 and V is TRBV5-1; tentative D call: TRBD1 (6 bases). Sequences were obtained from peripheral blood. The sequence was obtained from a woman aged 80 or older with acute or convalescent COVID-19. The CDR3 DNA sequence: TGCGCCAGCAGCTGGCGACAGGAGACAGCAGATACGCAGTATTTT. Protein product: CASSWRQETADTQYF.